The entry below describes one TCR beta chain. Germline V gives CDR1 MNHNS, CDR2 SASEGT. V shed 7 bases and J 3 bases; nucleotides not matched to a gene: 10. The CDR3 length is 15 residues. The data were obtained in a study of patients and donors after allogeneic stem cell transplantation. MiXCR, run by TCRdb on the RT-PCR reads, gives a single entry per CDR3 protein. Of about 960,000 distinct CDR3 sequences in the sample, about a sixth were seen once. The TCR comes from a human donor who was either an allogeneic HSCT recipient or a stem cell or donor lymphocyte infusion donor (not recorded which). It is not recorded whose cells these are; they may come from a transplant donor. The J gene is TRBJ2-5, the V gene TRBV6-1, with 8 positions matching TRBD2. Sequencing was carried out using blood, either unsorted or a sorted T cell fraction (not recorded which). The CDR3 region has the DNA TGTGCCAGCAAAGTTACGGGACTAGGGAAAGAGACCCAGTACTTC. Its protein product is CASKVTGLGKETQYF.